This T cell receptor beta chain came from a study of cytomegalovirus exposure and HLA in healthy donors. Study-level information: T cells numbering about 179 million yielded some 120 million unique TCR beta sequences in an earlier analysis.

13 Jbeta primers and 60 Vbeta primers were used for the PCR. Using immunoSEQ multiplex PCR, the repertoire was profiled, and TCRdb retains in-frame clones only, with some absent. The repertoire consists of more than 50,000 clones, with over 65% occurring once and the leading ten covering approximately 30%. This clone appeared a few times. The specimen was PBMCs. The receptor was isolated from a man aged 35 to 55 in good health and CMV-seropositive.

CDR3: CASSLDLAAHEQYF. The CDR3 nucleotides are TGCGCCAGCAGCTTGGACCTAGCGGCACACGAGCAGTACTTC. The chain carries TRBV5-1 and TRBJ2-7; 7 bases match TRBD2. The V gene's germline CDR1 is SGHRS and CDR2 YFSETQ. The V gene end was trimmed by 0 bases and the J gene end by 5 bases; junction bases not matched to a gene: 5. The CDR3 has 14 residues.